Shown below are 27 T cell receptor beta chains from a single sample sequenced in a study of cytomegalovirus exposure and HLA in healthy donors. This PCR relied on a set of 60 Vbeta primers and 13 Jbeta primers. Libraries were prepared by immunoSEQ multiplex PCR; TCRdb keeps only in-frame clonotypes and omits some of them. In total, the table holds about 130,000 clones. Material: PBMCs. All receptors come from a woman between 55 and 75 years old in good health and CMV-seronegative.

The chain recombines TRBV21-1 with TRBJ1-6; the D call TRBD1 from the table was never checked on the DNA. TRBV21-1 is annotated as a pseudogene. The CDR3 has 18 residues. CDR3 sequence reads: CASSKPGQGNFYNSPLHF. CDR3 DNA: TGTGCCAGCAGCAAGCCGGGACAGGGTAATTTCTATAATTCACCCCTCCACTTT.

The V gene is TRBV21-1, the J gene TRBJ2-5; the D call of TRBD1 is as the table states it, not checked on the DNA. TRBV21-1 represents a pseudogene. This CDR3 region has 11 residues. CDR3 sequence reads: CASPGKETQYF. In nucleotides, the CDR3 is TGTGCCAGCCCAGGGAAAGAGACCCAGTACTTC.

The chain recombines TRBV5-7 with TRBJ2-3; TRBD1 aligns across 7 bases. TRBV5-7 is classed as an ORF, of uncertain function. The CDR3 length is 16 residues. V gave up 4 bases and J gave up 5 bases; unmatched junction bases: 13. The CDR3, as DNA: TGTGCCAGCAGCCCCCGTCCCACAGGGGCGTTAGATACGCAGTATTTT. Protein: CASSPRPTGALDTQYF.

This sequence joins TRBV5-1 and TRBJ1-1; 9 nucleotides line up with TRBD1. The V segment lost 4 bases and the J segment 12 bases; nucleotides outside the gene matches: 10. CDR1 and CDR2 from the germline V gene are SGHRS and YFSETQ. This CDR3 region has 13 residues. Written as DNA, the CDR3 is TGCGCCAGCAGCCGCGGCGACAGGGGGTCCTCTTTCTTT. It codes for CASSRGDRGSSFF.

V usage is TRBV6-1 and J usage is TRBJ2-3; D remains ambiguous. Germline V gene data show CDR1 as MNHNS and CDR2 as SASEGT. CDR3 size: 16 residues. V shed 2 bases and J shed 0 bases, with 12 bases lying between them. The CDR3 region has the DNA TGTGCCAGCAGTGAATTCAGCGTAATTAGCACAGATACGCAGTATTTT. Its translation: CASSEFSVISTDTQYF.

The gene calls are TRBV30 and TRBJ2-1, with 12 bases lining up with TRBD2. CDR3 size: 14 residues. Trimming took 1 base from V and 6 from J; bases not matched to a gene: 1. The germline V gene encodes CDR1 GTSNPN and CDR2 SVGIG (reference sequence). The CDR3 loop is CAWSGLAGANEQFF. CDR3 DNA: TGTGCCTGGAGTGGACTAGCGGGGGCCAATGAGCAGTTCTTC.

V gene TRBV19 combines with J gene TRBJ1-6; D is unclear. CDR3 size: 14 residues. CDR1 is LNHDA and CDR2 is SQIVND in the germline V gene (reference sequence). V was cut by 5 bases and J by 10 bases, with 15 bases left in between. The CDR3 loop reads CASSSGRRDSPLHF. The CDR3 coding sequence is TGTGCCAGTAGTTCGGGGAGGAGAGACTCACCCCTCCACTTT.

The chain has TRBV5-1 and TRBJ2-6; the D is unclear. The CDR3 totals 16 residues. Germline-derived CDR1 and CDR2 are SGHRS and YFSETQ. Deletions cut 1 base from V and 1 base from J, with 9 bases between. The CDR3 sequence is CASSLSTVSGANVLTF. The CDR3 DNA reads TGCGCCAGCAGCTTGTCTACCGTGTCTGGGGCCAACGTCCTGACTTTC.

The gene calls are TRBV19 and TRBJ2-2, with 8 bases lining up with TRBD2. The CDR3 contains 18 residues. The germline V gene has CDR1 LNHDA and CDR2 SQIVND (reference sequence). V lost 7 bases and J lost 5; bases outside the gene matches: 18. The CDR3 DNA reads TGTGCCAGTACCCCCGGACTTGCGGGGGGTCAGCGGACCGGGGAGCTGTTTTTT. This sequence encodes CASTPGLAGGQRTGELFF.

The rearrangement links TRBV11-2 to TRBJ2-7, with unresolved D. V was cut by 4 bases and J by 2 bases, with 12 bases left in between. The CDR3 has 14 residues. CDR1 SGHAT and CDR2 FQNNGV come from the germline V gene. The chain's CDR3 is CASSSLRFPYEQYF. CDR3 bases: TGTGCCAGCAGCTCCCTCAGGTTTCCCTACGAGCAGTACTTC.

V is TRBV5-5 and J is TRBJ1-2, with TRBD1 matching over 10 bases. The V and J ends lost 0 bases and 3 bases, in that order; junction bases with no gene match: 5. Germline lookup yields CDR1 SGHKS and CDR2 YYEKEE (reference sequence). The CDR3 is 16 amino acids. CDR3 sequence reads: CASSLGQGATDYGYTF. DNA for the CDR3: TGTGCCAGCAGCTTGGGACAGGGGGCGACGGACTATGGCTACACCTTC.

The rearrangement joins TRBV18 to TRBJ1-1; 8 bases map to TRBD1. The CDR3 totals 15 residues. With V trimmed by 3 bases and J by 5 bases, 8 bases remained unmatched. CDR1 is KGHSH and CDR2 is LQKENI in the germline V gene. The CDR3, as DNA: TGTGCCAGCTCACCCTTTTTGGACAGGGCGACTGAAGCTTTCTTT. Translation: CASSPFLDRATEAFF. The full variable domain, rest sourced from reference TRBV18 and TRBJ1-1, is NAGVMQNPRHLVRRRGQEARLRCSPMKGHSHVYWYRQLPEEGLKFMVYLQKENIIDESGMPKERFSAEFPKEGPSILRIQQVVRGDSAAYFCASSPFLDRATEAFFGQGTRLTVV.

The chain employs TRBV11-2 and TRBJ1-6; TRBD1 matches at 7 bases. Looked up from germline, CDR1 is SGHAT and CDR2 is FQNNGV. V dropped 3 bases and J dropped 6; count of bases not matched to a gene: 14. This CDR3 has 18 residues. The CDR3 DNA follows: TGTGCCAGCAGCTTCTTCCTAAGCAGGGGGAGTGGTAATTCACCCCTCCACTTT. Protein product: CASSFFLSRGSGNSPLHF.

The rearrangement links TRBV2 to TRBJ2-2, with 9 bases matching TRBD2. J lost 5 bases, V lost 4 bases, and 5 bases had no gene match. The CDR3 has 15 amino acids. Germline CDR1 and CDR2: SNHLY and FYNNEI. The CDR3 is CASSVTSGRTGELFF. The DNA of the CDR3 is TGTGCCAGCAGTGTGACTAGCGGTCGTACCGGGGAGCTGTTTTTT.

The V and J genes are TRBV9 and TRBJ2-1; D unclear. CDR1 and CDR2 from the germline V gene are SGDLS and YYNGEE. V was trimmed by 0 bases and J by 2 bases, leaving 6 bases between them. The CDR3 spans 14 residues. The chain's CDR3 is CASSVEQTYNEQFF. CDR3 DNA: TGTGCCAGCAGCGTAGAACAGACCTACAATGAGCAGTTCTTC.

The V gene is TRBV5-1, the J gene TRBJ2-1; 7 bases match TRBD2. Germline values: CDR1 SGHRS, CDR2 YFSETQ. The CDR3 runs to 17 residues. After removal of 6 bases from V and 8 bases from J, the junction contained 20 bases not matched to a gene. Here the CDR3 DNA reads TGCGCCAGCACCCCCCGGCGGTGGGGGAGGGCCAATTATGAGCAGTTCTTC. Protein product: CASTPRRWGRANYEQFF.

The chain uses TRBV7-9 and TRBJ2-1, with 8 bases aligning to TRBD2. Trimming took 4 bases from V and 10 from J; bases not matched to a gene: 18. CDR3 length equals 17 residues. Per the germline V gene, CDR1 is SEHNR and CDR2 is FQNEAQ (reference sequence). CDR3 bases: TGTGCCAGCAGCTCCCCCGACGGGAGCGGGAGCCGACGGGAGCAGTTCTTC. Encoded protein: CASSSPDGSGSRREQFF.

The chain joins TRBV29-1 to TRBJ2-5; 11 bases are shared with TRBD1. V was pared by 6 bases and J by 5 bases, with 8 bases of the junction left unmatched. CDR3 length: 14 residues. Germline values: CDR1 SQVTM, CDR2 ANQGSEA. CDR3 amino acids: CSVGPGQGGETQYF. CDR3 bases: TGCAGCGTAGGGCCGGGACAGGGGGGGGAGACCCAGTACTTC.

The rearrangement uses TRBV4-2 and TRBJ1-2; possibly TRBD1 for D (6 bases). V dropped 6 bases and J dropped 2 bases, with 13 bases sitting between them. The germline CDR1 and CDR2 sequences are LGHNA and YNFKEQ. The CDR3 sequence is 14 residues long. The CDR3 DNA sequence: TGTGCCAGCAGTCTCGACAGGTTGAACTATGGCTACACCTTC. It translates to CASSLDRLNYGYTF.

In nucleotides, the CDR3 is TGTGCCATCAGTGAGGTGGGAGGGCGGGAGCAGTTCTTC. Its protein product is CAISEVGGREQFF. This chain joins TRBV10-3 and TRBJ2-1, with TRBD2 matching over 7 bases. V lost 2 bases and J lost 10; bases outside the gene matches: 5. CDR1 is ENHRY, CDR2 SYGVKD, per germline. This CDR3 has 13 residues.

This chain joins TRBV5-6 and TRBJ1-2; D is undetermined. Germline V gives CDR1 SGHDT, CDR2 YYEEEE. The V and J ends lost 2 bases and 4 bases respectively, with 9 bases between them. The CDR3 is 13 residues long. The CDR3 DNA is TGTGCCAGCAGCTTAGGAGACGTCTATGGCTACACCTTC. Translating gives CASSLGDVYGYTF.

The V gene is TRBV9, the J gene TRBJ2-3; 8 bases align to TRBD1. V lost 2 bases and J lost 4; bases outside the gene matches: 6. The CDR3 runs 15 residues. The germline V gene has CDR1 SGDLS and CDR2 YYNGEE. CDR3 amino acids: CASSVQGANSDTQYF. DNA of the CDR3: TGTGCCAGCAGCGTCCAGGGGGCGAATTCAGATACGCAGTATTTT.

J is TRBJ1-2 and V is TRBV27; 7 bases align to TRBD1. The V gene end was trimmed by 5 bases and the J gene end by 2 bases; junction bases not matched to a gene: 2. Germline CDR1 MNHEY, CDR2 SMNVEV (reference sequence). CDR3 length: 13 amino acids. The CDR3 nucleotides read TGTGCCAGCAGTATCAGGGGGAACTATGGCTACACCTTC. This translates into CASSIRGNYGYTF.

The gene calls are TRBV6-1 and TRBJ2-7; possible D gene TRBD2, 6 bases. This CDR3 is built from 15 residues. V lost 4 bases and J lost 0, with 13 bases in between. Germline-derived CDR1 and CDR2 are MNHNS and SASEGT. The CDR3 nucleotides read TGTGCCAGCAGTGGTGACGGAGGGAGCTCCTACGAGCAGTACTTC. Protein sequence: CASSGDGGSSYEQYF.

The gene calls are TRBV4-1 and TRBJ2-3; a weak D match, TRBD1 (6 bases). The V gene lost 0 bases and the J gene lost 4 bases, with 11 bases spanning the gap. There are 15 residues in the CDR3. Germline CDR1 and CDR2: MGHRA and YSYEKL. The DNA for the CDR3 is TGCGCCAGCAGCCAAGATAGGGGGAGTCCAGATACGCAGTATTTT. It codes for CASSQDRGSPDTQYF.

The rearrangement links TRBV25-1 to TRBJ2-7; 10 nucleotides align to TRBD1. This CDR3 is built from 16 residues. Trimming removed 1 base from V and 3 bases from J; junction bases left unmatched: 6. CDR1 MGHDK and CDR2 SYGVNS come from the germline V gene. CDR3 nucleotides: TGTGCCAGCAGTGAATTTGGGGGACAGGGGTTCTACGAGCAGTACTTC. Protein: CASSEFGGQGFYEQYF.

This chain uses TRBV28 with TRBJ2-4; a weak D match, TRBD1 (6 bases). The CDR3 totals 14 residues. Germline assignment: CDR1 MDHEN and CDR2 SYDVKM. V was shortened by 5 bases and J by 7 bases, with 15 bases between the two germline ends. CDR3 sequence (DNA): TGTGCCAGCAGTCCCCCAGGGGCGTTTAACATTCAGTACTTC. Protein product: CASSPPGAFNIQYF.